The 20 T cell receptor beta chains listed next were all sequenced from one sample in a study of blood T cell repertoires in COVID-19. Using immunoSEQ multiplex PCR, the repertoire was profiled, and TCRdb retains in-frame clones only, with some absent. The profile shows about 220,000 clones, about four fifths of them singletons. The sample was PBMCs or T cells enriched from blood (not recorded which). Receptors were obtained from a woman between 45 and 65 years old who had been exposed to COVID-19.

The rearrangement joins TRBV5-5 to TRBJ2-1; TRBD2 matches at 7 bases. V trimming: 5 bases; J trimming: 6 bases; junction bases outside the gene matches: 8. The CDR3 totals 14 residues. The V gene's germline CDR1 is SGHKS and CDR2 YYEKEE (reference sequence). In nucleotides, the CDR3 is TGTGCCAGCAGTAAAGACGGACTAGTCAATGAGCAGTTCTTC. It translates to CASSKDGLVNEQFF.

The chain has TRBV5-1 and TRBJ2-5; TRBD2 agrees at 9 bases. In germline, CDR1 is SGHRS, CDR2 YFSETQ. CDR3 size: 14 residues. The V gene end was trimmed by 5 bases and the J gene end by 4 bases; junction bases not matched to a gene: 6. The CDR3 DNA is TGCGCCAGCAGTTCCGGGACTAGCCTAGAGACCCAGTACTTC. It specifies CASSSGTSLETQYF.

The chain is built from TRBV10-3 and TRBJ2-3; TRBD2 might be the D (6 bases). Germline V gene lookup returns CDR1 ENHRY and CDR2 SYGVKD. The CDR3 extends over 15 amino acids. The ends were cut back, 7 bases at V and 2 bases at J, with 16 bases in the middle. The CDR3 protein is CAIKAGGEATDTQYF. In DNA form, the CDR3 reads TGTGCCATCAAGGCCGGCGGGGAAGCCACAGATACGCAGTATTTT.

This clone was counted a few times. The rearrangement joins TRBV12-3 or TRBV12-4 to TRBJ1-1; D may be TRBD1 (6 bases). The CDR3 totals 13 residues. Trimming left V 6 bases short and J 8 bases short, with 16 bases between. As DNA, the CDR3 is TGTGCCAGCAGCCTGGGACAAGACAGGGAAGCTTTCTTT. Protein sequence: CASSLGQDREAFF.

The chain carries TRBV11-3 and TRBJ2-3, with 10 bases identical to TRBD1. V dropped 5 bases and J dropped 2; count of bases not matched to a gene: 4. The CDR3 covers 15 residues. The germline CDR1 and CDR2 sequences are SGHNT and YENEEA. The CDR3 spells CASSPGTGATDTQYF. The DNA of the CDR3 is TGTGCCAGCAGCCCAGGGACAGGGGCCACAGATACGCAGTATTTT.

The rearrangement links TRBV2 to TRBJ1-1, with 8 bases fitting TRBD1. Trimming at V came to 9 bases and at J to 4 bases, leaving 10 bases not matched to a gene. CDR1 SNHLY and CDR2 FYNNEI come from the germline V gene. The CDR3 contains 14 residues. The CDR3 loop reads CARSGGIRVTEAFF. The CDR3 DNA sequence: TGTGCCAGATCAGGGGGCATAAGGGTCACTGAAGCTTTCTTT.

The chain has TRBV5-6 and TRBJ2-3, with a possible D match to TRBD2 (6 bases). V shed 4 bases and J shed 3 bases, with 24 bases lying between them. This CDR3 spans 18 amino acids. Germline V CDR1 and CDR2: SGHDT, YYEEEE. CDR3 nucleotides: TGTGCCAGCAGCAAGGAGATACAGCGTGGAGGAGGGACAGATACGCAGTATTTT. Residues: CASSKEIQRGGGTDTQYF.

This sequence joins TRBV11-3 and TRBJ1-6; D remains unclear. The CDR3 is 13 amino acids. The V gene lost 4 bases and the J gene lost 6 bases, with 7 bases spanning the gap. Germline values: CDR1 SGHNT, CDR2 YENEEA. This CDR3 is CASSWSRNSPLHF. Here the CDR3 DNA reads TGTGCCAGCAGCTGGAGTCGTAATTCACCCCTCCACTTT.

J is TRBJ2-2 and V is TRBV2; weak D call: TRBD2 (5 bases). V lost 6 bases to trimming and J lost 6 bases, with 5 bases between them. CDR1 is SNHLY and CDR2 is FYNNEI in the germline V gene. CDR3 length: 11 amino acids. The CDR3 region is CASRGAGELFF. In DNA, the CDR3 is TGTGCCAGCAGGGGAGCCGGGGAGCTGTTTTTT.

The rearrangement links TRBV6-2 or TRBV6-3 to TRBJ1-1; the D gene is possibly TRBD1 (5 bases). The CDR3 spans 18 residues. Trimming left V 6 bases short and J 0 bases short, with 23 bases between. In germline, CDR1 is MNHEY, CDR2 SVGEGT. CDR3 amino acids: CASSLLLGALGMNTEAFF. CDR3 coding DNA: TGTGCCAGCAGCCTCCTGTTAGGGGCATTGGGAATGAACACTGAAGCTTTCTTT.

The chain recombines TRBV6-5 with TRBJ2-7, with 8 nucleotides matching TRBD1. From germline, CDR1 is MNHEY and CDR2 SVGAGI. The CDR3 contains 12 residues. V shed 10 bases and J 3 bases; nucleotides not matched to a gene: 5. DNA for the CDR3: TGTGCCATCAGGACAGGGAGCTACGAGCAGTACTTC. Protein product: CAIRTGSYEQYF.

This rearrangement joins TRBV5-1 to TRBJ1-2; the D gene is possibly TRBD1 (6 bases). Trimming took 0 bases from V and 8 from J, leaving 14 bases between them. Germline CDR1 reads SGHRS; CDR2 reads YFSETQ. There are 14 residues in the CDR3. The CDR3, as DNA: TGCGCCAGCAGCTTGGGTCGGGACAATGTCGGCTACACCTTC. As protein: CASSLGRDNVGYTF.

The CDR3 nucleotides are TGTGCCAGCAGCTCTATGCAGACAGGGGGAGGTGGAAACACCATATATTTT. This gives the protein CASSSMQTGGGGNTIYF. This sequence joins TRBV7-2 and TRBJ1-3; the match to TRBD1 covers 9 bases. The CDR3 extends over 17 amino acids. J was trimmed by 3 bases and V by 4 bases; bases with no gene match: 10. In germline, CDR1 is SGHTA, CDR2 FQGNSA.

The chain recombines TRBV9 with TRBJ2-1; D is perhaps TRBD1 (6 bases). The ends were cut back, 2 bases at V and 2 bases at J, with 8 bases in the middle. The CDR3 has 14 amino acids. From germline, CDR1 is SGDLS and CDR2 YYNGEE. The DNA for the CDR3 is TGTGCCAGCAGCGTTGGACAGACCTACAATGAGCAGTTCTTC. The encoded protein is CASSVGQTYNEQFF.

The rearrangement joins TRBV29-1 to TRBJ2-1; 8 bases match TRBD2. V lost 5 bases to trimming and J lost 4 bases; unmatched junction nucleotides: 4. The CDR3 length is 13 residues. The germline V gene encodes CDR1 SQVTM and CDR2 ANQGSEA. The CDR3 bases are TGCAGCGTTCGGCGGGGGGTTTACAATGAGCAGTTCTTC. Translating gives CSVRRGVYNEQFF.

The V gene is TRBV3-1 (or the pseudogene TRBV3-2), the J gene TRBJ2-3; 7 nucleotides agree with TRBD2. Trimming at V came to 0 bases and at J to 4 bases, leaving 4 bases not matched to a gene. CDR3 length equals 15 residues. CDR1 is LGHDT, CDR2 YNNKEL, per germline (reference sequence). The CDR3 here is CASSQDPSGADTQYF. DNA of the CDR3: TGTGCCAGCAGCCAAGACCCTAGCGGAGCAGATACGCAGTATTTT.

This clone was observed a handful of times. The chain combines TRBV4-2 with TRBJ1-3, with no clear D. V was pared by 8 bases and J by 0 bases, with 17 bases between. CDR3 length: 16 amino acids. CDR1 LGHNA and CDR2 YNFKEQ come from the germline V gene. CDR3 sequence: CASSREDAFSGNTIYF. The CDR3 nucleotides are TGTGCCAGCTCGCGGGAAGACGCATTCTCTGGAAACACCATATATTTT.

The V gene is TRBV4-1, the J gene TRBJ2-5; D gene ambiguous. With 2 bases removed from V and 5 bases from J, the gap between germline ends came to 9 bases. Germline V gene lookup returns CDR1 MGHRA and CDR2 YSYEKL. This CDR3 is built from 13 residues. The CDR3 DNA sequence: TGCGCCAGCAGCCAAAGTAGTGTTGAGACCCAGTACTTC. This translates into CASSQSSVETQYF.

This rearrangement joins TRBV5-6 to TRBJ1-2, with 9 positions matching TRBD1. The CDR3 extends over 15 amino acids. V trimming: 1 base; J trimming: 8 bases; junction bases outside the gene matches: 9. In germline, CDR1 is SGHDT, CDR2 YYEEEE. The CDR3, as DNA: TGTGCCAGCAGCTTGTATGGGACAGGGACGTTAGGCTACACCTTC. This codes for CASSLYGTGTLGYTF. Full variable domain (missing parts from reference TRBV5-6 and TRBJ1-2): DAGVTQSPTHLIKTRGQQVTLRCSPKSGHDTVSWYQQALGQGPQFIFQYYEEEERQRGNFPDRFSGHQFPNYSSELNVNALLLGDSALYLCASSLYGTGTLGYTFGSGTRLTVV.

The rearrangement uses TRBV4-1 and TRBJ2-3; TRBD1 aligns across 10 bases. J lost 3 bases, V lost 2 bases, and 8 bases had no gene match. From germline, CDR1 is MGHRA and CDR2 YSYEKL. The CDR3 length is 17 residues. CDR3 in DNA: TGCGCCAGCAGCCAATTCCCGGGACAGGGGACGACAGATACGCAGTATTTT. Translated: CASSQFPGQGTTDTQYF.